This T cell receptor (beta chain) was retrieved from a study of PD-1 blockade in mismatch repair-deficient tumors. This clone came up once. Sequencing used immunoSEQ multiplex PCR; TCRdb keeps in-frame clones, though not all of them. The sample yields 100,000 to 150,000 clones, approximately 86% seen once. There are 19 residues in the CDR3. Trimming cost V 4 bases and J 0 bases, with 24 bases left between them. Germline V gene data show CDR1 as SGHAT and CDR2 as FQNNGV. This receptor was identified in an adult with mismatch repair-deficient cancer. This specimen was peripheral blood, taken 44 weeks after starting pembrolizumab. The genes are TRBV11-2 and TRBJ2-5; D tentatively fits TRBD1 or TRBD2 (5 bases each). The chain's CDR3 is CASSSYITFGTTYQETQYF. As DNA, the CDR3 is TGTGCCAGCAGCTCTTATATCACGTTCGGGACGACGTACCAAGAGACCCAGTACTTC.